Shown below are 23 T cell receptor beta chains from a single sample sequenced in a study of T cells in Graves' hyperthyroidism and ophthalmopathy. Amplified TCR beta CDR3 regions came from RNA transcripts. With the HTBI primer set, the TCR CDR3 went through a first round of RT-PCR. TCRdb re-derived calls from the multiplex PCR reads in MiXCR, one entry per CDR3 protein. The sample contains fewer than 650,000 distinct CDR3 sequences, 35% to 50% of which appear only once. Sample: peripheral blood or thyroid tissue (not recorded which). These receptors came from an adult woman with Graves' disease, either hyperthyroidism or ophthalmopathy (not recorded which).

This chain joins TRBV29-1 and TRBJ1-5, with no clear D. Germline CDR1 is SQVTM and CDR2 is ANQGSEA. This CDR3 is built from 13 residues. Trimming took off 2 bases at V and 11 bases at J, with 16 bases between the two ends. The CDR3 region has the DNA TGCAGCGTTGAAAAGGACGGCCCGGAGACCCAGCATTTT. This gives the protein CSVEKDGPETQHF. The complete variable domain, with remaining parts taken from reference TRBV29-1 and TRBJ1-5, reads SAVISQKPSRDICQRGTSLTIQCQVDSQVTMMFWYRQQPGQSLTLIATANQGSEATYESGFVIDKFPISRPNLTFSTLTVSNMSPEDSSIYLCSVEKDGPETQHFGDGTRLSIL.

This clonotype was counted at least ten times. A read error may account for a junction end that differs from germline. The J gene is TRBJ1-5, the V gene TRBV15; D is perhaps TRBD1 (5 bases). CDR3 size: 12 residues. Per the germline V gene, CDR1 is LNHNV and CDR2 is YYDKDF (reference sequence). CDR3 in DNA: TGTGCCACGGGGGTTGGCAAACAGCCCCAGCATTTT. Translating gives CATGVGKQPQHF.

This clonotype came up once. The chain employs TRBV7-9 and TRBJ2-5; TRBD1 matches at 7 bases. V was clipped by 5 bases and J by 5 bases; unmatched bases: 5. The germline V gene encodes CDR1 SEHNR and CDR2 FQNEAQ (reference sequence). This CDR3 is 13 amino acids long. In nucleotides, the CDR3 is TGTGCCAGCAGCAAAGACAGGGTTGAGACCCAGTACTTC. This codes for CASSKDRVETQYF.

This clonotype was counted a few times. The J gene is TRBJ2-7, the V gene TRBV2, with 9 bases that match TRBD1. This CDR3 is built from 15 residues. J gave up 2 bases and V 4 bases, and 6 bases lay outside the gene matches. Germline lookup yields CDR1 SNHLY and CDR2 FYNNEI. The CDR3: CASSAAGTGTYEQYF. CDR3 coding DNA: TGTGCCAGCAGTGCCGCCGGGACAGGGACCTACGAGCAGTACTTC.

The rearrangement uses TRBV7-9 and TRBJ2-5, with 7 bases identical to TRBD1. The V gene's germline CDR1 is SEHNR and CDR2 FQNEAQ (reference sequence). V dropped 5 bases and J dropped 5; count of bases not matched to a gene: 5. There are 13 residues in the CDR3. The chain's CDR3 is CASSGRGLETQYF. The CDR3 DNA reads as TGTGCCAGCAGCGGTAGGGGGCTGGAGACCCAGTACTTC.

This clonotype was detected a few times. This chain uses TRBV4-1 with TRBJ1-2; D perhaps matches TRBD1 (5 bases). CDR1 is MGHRA and CDR2 is YSYEKL in the germline V gene. The CDR3 extends over 14 amino acids. V lost 3 bases and J lost 4, with 12 bases in between. DNA of the CDR3: TGCGCCAGCAGCCAGCTGGGGCTAGGCTATGGCTACACCTTC. Protein: CASSQLGLGYGYTF.

Concerning this clonotype itself: At one end the junction does not follow the germline gene, possibly because of a read error. This sequence joins TRBV20-1 and TRBJ2-5; D gene ambiguous. The germline V gene encodes CDR1 DFQATT and CDR2 SNEGSKA (reference sequence). There are 10 residues in the CDR3. The CDR3 sequence is CSAIKETQNF. The CDR3 DNA is TGCAGTGCCATTAAAGAGACCCAGAACTTC.

This clonotype was counted at least ten times. The chain uses TRBV29-1 and TRBJ2-7; 14 positions match TRBD2. V was pared by 7 bases and J by 6 bases, with 2 bases of the junction left unmatched. Looked up from germline, CDR1 is SQVTM and CDR2 is ANQGSEA. This CDR3 spans 12 amino acids. Here the CDR3 DNA reads TGCAGCGCCGGGACTAGCGGGGGCGAGCAGTACTTC. Its protein product is CSAGTSGGEQYF.

The genes are TRBV11-2 and TRBJ2-5, with 8 positions matching TRBD1. The V segment lost 5 bases and the J segment 5 bases; nucleotides outside the gene matches: 10. Germline CDR1 reads SGHAT; CDR2 reads FQNNGV. This CDR3 contains 15 residues. This CDR3 reads CASSQPTGALETQYF. Here the CDR3 DNA reads TGTGCCAGCAGCCAACCGACAGGGGCCCTGGAGACCCAGTACTTC. Using reference TRBV11-2 and TRBJ2-5 for the parts outside the CDR3, the full variable domain is EAGVAQSPRYKIIEKRQSVAFWCNPISGHATLYWYQQILGQGPKLLIQFQNNGVVDDSQLPKDRFSAERLKGVDSTLKIQPAKLEDSAVYLCASSQPTGALETQYFGPGTRLLVL.

This clonotype was detected a few times. No conserved phenylalanine or tryptophan ends this CDR3, so it is likely a read error. The DNA is omitted, as the CDR3 cannot be located on it reliably, and the CDR3 follows TCRdb's listing. V and J are TRBV7-9 and TRBJ2-2; the DNA was not compared with TRBD1, the D call given in the table. The CDR3 is 9 amino acids long, termini counted. Germline V CDR1 and CDR2: SEHNR, FQNEAQ (reference sequence). This CDR3 reads CASSPPGIV.

The chain employs TRBV7-9 and TRBJ2-7; 10 nucleotides match TRBD2. CDR3 size: 14 residues. The junction had 7 bases not matched to a gene; V was cut back by 4 bases and J by 7 bases. CDR1 and CDR2 (germline): SEHNR, FQNEAQ (reference sequence). The CDR3 region has the DNA TGTGCCAGCAGCTCTAGTACTAGCGGGAAAGAGCAGTACTTC. The encoded protein is CASSSSTSGKEQYF.

The V call is TRBV7-3, the J call TRBJ2-6; 7 bases map to TRBD1. V lost 5 bases and J lost 3; bases outside the gene matches: 10. This CDR3 comprises 17 residues. CDR1 and CDR2 from the germline V gene are SGHTA and FQGTGA. Written as DNA, the CDR3 is TGTGCCAGCAGCCCCCAGGGGGTGGGCAATGGGGCCAACGTCCTGACTTTC. Protein: CASSPQGVGNGANVLTF.

This clonotype was recorded many times. The chain combines TRBV5-6 with TRBJ1-6; 8 bases align to TRBD1. From germline, CDR1 is SGHDT and CDR2 YYEEEE. The length of the CDR3 is 18 residues. Germline trimming cut 3 bases from V and 14 bases from J; bases unmatched to any gene: 22. CDR3 sequence reads: CASSSRLSWTGRSAALHF. CDR3 in DNA: TGTGCCAGCAGCTCCCGACTTAGTTGGACAGGGCGCTCGGCGGCCCTCCACTTT.

The CDR3 loop reads CASSSTGVSARGYTF. The CDR3, as DNA: TGTGCCAGCAGCTCCACCGGAGTGTCCGCCCGGGGCTACACCTTC. This chain links TRBV11-1 with TRBJ1-2; no firm D call. Germline CDR1 reads SGHAT; CDR2 reads FQDESV (reference sequence). The ends were cut back, 4 bases at V and 8 bases at J, with 20 bases in the middle. The CDR3 sequence is 15 residues long.

The chain couples TRBV7-9 to TRBJ1-1; no definite D call. The germline gives CDR1 SEHNR, CDR2 FQNEAQ (reference sequence). The V end lost 1 base, the J end lost 0 bases, and 15 bases lay between the germline ends. The CDR3 has 17 amino acids. The CDR3 region has the DNA TGTGCCAGCAGCTTAGGGTGGAGGCTGGAAATGAACACTGAAGCTTTCTTT. This gives the protein CASSLGWRLEMNTEAFF.

The sample holds one count of this clonotype. The chain carries TRBV6-1 and TRBJ1-4, with D possibly TRBD1 on 5 matching bases. The V end was cut by 9 bases, the J end by 8 bases, with 16 bases between. This CDR3 is 13 amino acids long. Germline CDR1 reads MNHNS; CDR2 reads SASEGT. The CDR3 nucleotides are TGTGCCAGTTCGGGGGAGGGGATGGAAAAACTGTTTTTT. This translates into CASSGEGMEKLFF.

This clonotype came up a few times. This chain connects TRBV2 to TRBJ1-2; the D is unclear. With 8 bases removed from V and 4 bases from J, the gap between germline ends came to 11 bases. Germline V gene sequence: CDR1 SNHLY, CDR2 FYNNEI. This CDR3 spans 12 amino acids. This chain's CDR3 is CASQEEGYGYTF. CDR3 DNA: TGTGCCAGCCAAGAGGAGGGCTATGGCTACACCTTC.

V gene TRBV20-1 combines with J gene TRBJ1-1; the D is unclear. V was pared by 6 bases and J by 0 bases, with 14 bases between. Germline CDR1 and CDR2: DFQATT and SNEGSKA (reference sequence). The CDR3 extends over 14 amino acids. This CDR3 is CSAIPWAMNTEAFF. CDR3 in DNA: TGCAGTGCGATACCCTGGGCAATGAACACTGAAGCTTTCTTT.

The sample holds many counts of this clonotype. The J gene is TRBJ1-2, the V gene TRBV28, with unresolved D. V was shortened by 3 bases and J by 7 bases, with 6 bases between the two germline ends. Germline lookup yields CDR1 MDHEN and CDR2 SYDVKM. The CDR3 has 11 residues. The CDR3 sequence: CASSLMGGYTF. The CDR3 DNA follows: TGTGCCAGCAGTTTGATGGGTGGCTACACCTTC.

Ten or more counts support this clonotype. V usage is TRBV7-8 and J usage is TRBJ1-6; no reliable D call. Per the germline V gene, CDR1 is SGHVS and CDR2 is FQNEAQ. Trimming removed 4 bases at V and 0 bases at J, with 10 bases between. The CDR3 totals 16 residues. The chain's CDR3 is CASSSLGSSYNSPLHF. Here the CDR3 DNA reads TGTGCCAGCAGCTCCTTAGGGAGCTCCTATAATTCACCCCTCCACTTT.

The chain is built from TRBV9 and TRBJ1-6; weak D call: TRBD1 (6 bases). Germline V CDR1 and CDR2: SGDLS, YYNGEE. V was pared by 0 bases and J by 7 bases, with 8 bases between. The CDR3 is 14 residues long. The CDR3: CASSVATGNSPLHF. In DNA, the CDR3 is TGTGCCAGCAGCGTAGCAACAGGGAATTCACCCCTCCACTTT.

The chain uses TRBV20-1 and TRBJ1-2, with D possibly matching TRBD1 (6 bases). The CDR3 loop spans 13 amino acids. The V end was cut by 5 bases, the J end by 4 bases, with 14 bases between. CDR1 is DFQATT and CDR2 is SNEGSKA in the germline V gene (reference sequence). This chain's CDR3 is CSAWGAGSYGYTF. The CDR3 nucleotides are TGCAGTGCTTGGGGGGCGGGTTCCTATGGCTACACCTTC.

The count of this clonotype is one. The J gene is TRBJ2-7, the V gene TRBV29-1; 11 positions agree with TRBD1. This CDR3 contains 15 residues. V lost 6 bases and J lost 5; bases outside the gene matches: 12. Germline assignment: CDR1 SQVTM and CDR2 ANQGSEA. CDR3 protein: CSVNSPGQGGHEQYF. The CDR3, as DNA: TGCAGCGTCAACAGCCCGGGACAGGGGGGCCACGAGCAGTACTTC.